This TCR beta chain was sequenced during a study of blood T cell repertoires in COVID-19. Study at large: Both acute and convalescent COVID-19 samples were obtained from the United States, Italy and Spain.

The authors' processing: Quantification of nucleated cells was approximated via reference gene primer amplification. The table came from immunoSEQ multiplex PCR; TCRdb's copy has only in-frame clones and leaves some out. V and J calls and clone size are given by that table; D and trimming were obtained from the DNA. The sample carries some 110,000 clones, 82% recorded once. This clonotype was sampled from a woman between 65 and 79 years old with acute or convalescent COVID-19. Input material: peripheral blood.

CDR3 loop: CASSLFGETQYF. In DNA, the CDR3 is TGTGCCAGCAGTTTATTTGGCGAGACCCAGTACTTC. This chain connects TRBV12-3 or TRBV12-4 to TRBJ2-5; the D is unclear. The length of the CDR3 is 12 residues. V dropped 2 bases and J dropped 5 bases, with 6 bases sitting between them.